This T cell receptor beta chain was sequenced for a study of cytomegalovirus exposure and HLA in healthy donors (TCRdb year 2017). The study in broad terms: According to an earlier analysis of 587 of the donors, about 180 million T cells yielded some 110 million unique TCR beta sequences and more than 250 Gb of sequence data. Rather than drawing on any new phenotypic data, the later analysis identified candidate immune exposures from TCR beta sequences and the way those sequences occurred across donors. Approximately 300 gigabases of sequencing data and around 85 million unique TCR sequences made up an early release that covered approximately 650 HLA-typed donors. Donor age, sex, ethnicity and CMV serostatus were compiled alongside the repertoire data. A later genetic analysis took genome-wide SNP genotypes for about 55% of the 666 donors and used that subset as a discovery cohort. HLA typing included class I and class II loci at four-digit resolution. A few DR-DQ haplotypes were treated as single units for association and clustering because of strong linkage in the cohort. The number of donors typed differed by locus, with about 620-630 for A, B, C, DRB1 and DQB1, about 500 for DQA1, approximately 580 for DPA1, and 450 to 480 for DPB1. Among the roughly 390 genotyped donors, approximately 82% belonged to the genetic ancestry cluster associated with self-reported Caucasian donors. High-throughput TCR immunosequencing, statistical association of individual TCRs with disease status, and machine learning were combined to predict cytomegalovirus infection status. All discovery cohort repertoires had been generated on a single sequencing platform. The study aimed to test whether cataloging public T cell receptors could reveal signatures of past pathogen exposure. On average, about 240,000 unique TCR beta nucleotide sequences were sequenced per donor among 398 genotyped donors of the cohort, with roughly 18% of those sequences being non-productive. In a later analysis, previously published TCR beta repertoires from fewer than 750 donors were re-analyzed and high-resolution HLA genotyping was added so that TCR occurrence patterns could be studied. The T cell repertoires of around 670 subjects were profiled by immunosequencing and related to cytomegalovirus serostatus. In addition to the first cohort of approximately 670 subjects, a separate validation cohort of 120 different subjects was used. In an earlier analysis of roughly 540 of the donors, high-throughput TCR beta sequencing was used to judge whether each TCR beta V gene segment behaved as functional or pseudogenic. Here is what the overall study found, with its caveats: In a later analysis, HLA-associated TCR beta chains showed more clonal expansion and lower generation probabilities than non-associated chains that were equally common. The classifier was reported to diagnose cytomegalovirus status with high specificity and sensitivity in both the original and validation cohorts. Assigning TCR associations to individual alleles was difficult when HLA alleles, especially DR and DQ, strongly co-occurred. Presence/absence analyses assumed roughly uniform sequencing depth across donors, an assumption that may not hold. Three of the identified cytomegalovirus-associated TCR beta chains were confirmed in vitro to be specific for cytomegalovirus antigens. Because HLA typing was missing for some donors at each locus, association tests included only the typed subset. The earlier analysis of about 600 of the donors excluded roughly 17 rarely observed V segments, including chromosome 9 orphons, because counts were too low. Most TCR sequences were observed very rarely across donors, whereas some public TCRs were present in many individuals. A further reported finding was that TCR beta sequences accurately predicted the HLA-A and HLA-B alleles for most subjects in the first cohort. In a later genetic analysis, fewer N-insertions in productive TCRs were reported among donors in an Asian-associated ancestry cluster than the roughly 640-donor mean. Because the 87-base-pair reads could not distinguish some IMGT-functional V segments, including TRBV6-2 and TRBV6-3, those segments were excluded. A later analysis found that most CMV-associated TCR beta chains appeared HLA-restricted, with HLA associations seemingly driven largely by CMV exposure. The cohort was sequenced for TCR beta chains only, and without alpha or paired-chain data the features that could be detected were limited. Several of the top co-occurrence clusters appeared to be linked to parvovirus B19, influenza, CMV and Epstein-Barr virus, according to a later analysis. Correlated functional status among segregating V segments might reflect linkage disequilibrium, but an unknown experimental factor could not be ruled out. In an earlier analysis of more than 450 of the donors, most TCR beta V segments were observed in productive rearrangements about 87% or about 30% of the time, broadly matching IMGT annotations. A later analysis found that TCR association rates varied across HLA loci, with DRB1 alleles showing the most associated TCRs and HLA-C alleles the fewest. V-gene and J-gene trimming of TCR beta chains was associated with a missense DCLRE1C variant in a later genetic analysis, and the association was replicated in an independent cohort. A group of highly shared sequence variants was considered likely to be a technical artifact of the sequencing pipeline. The only immune exposure information available for the cohort was CMV serostatus. The study listed 150 to 200 TCR beta chains as associated with cytomegalovirus. It was suggested by the authors that the approach could potentially be generalized to other disease states and immunological phenotypes. In a later analysis, over 15,000 TCR beta sequences were associated with specific HLA alleles at a false discovery rate of 0.05.

According to the germline V gene (reference sequence), CDR1 reads MNHEY and CDR2 reads SMNVEV. Measured from the cysteine to the phenylalanine, the CDR3 is 16 residues long. Of all the DNA, just the CDR3 is kept, 48 bases in frame from base 1. The germline V end is reduced by 5 bases and the J end by 6 bases; junction bases left unmatched: 12. Preparation of the library involved the immunoSEQ multiplex PCR assay. For the multiplex PCR, a mixture combining 60 forward primers for TCR Vbeta segments and 13 reverse primers for TCR Jbeta segments was used. Amplification of the CDR3 region of rearranged TCR beta genes was performed with a multiplex PCR assay on genomic DNA. The amplified TCR beta libraries were sequenced on the Illumina HiSeq System as 87-base-pair reads. The authors processed their data as follows. In a later analysis, around 80 million unique TCR beta chains were counted across the approximately 620 repertoires, and roughly 10 million of these chains were shared by at least two donors. A nearest-neighbor algorithm error-corrected the raw reads and collapsed the reads into unique sequences, merging closely related sequences to remove PCR and sequencing errors. To assign V, D and J gene segments, CDR3 sequences were aligned to IMGT reference sequences. For a sequence to be retained, at least a six-nucleotide match to both a V gene segment and a J gene segment was required. Rearrangements were called productive when the CDR3 lacked stop codons and stayed in frame with V and J; all others were non-productive. Following IMGT convention, CDR3 was defined as the stretch from the second conserved V-encoded cysteine to the conserved J-encoded phenylalanine. The earlier analysis of about 590 of the donors excluded sequences that lacked an unambiguous match to a single V gene segment. In an earlier analysis of 587 of the donors, V segments were called functional above 56.7% productive rearrangements and were called segregating when the between-donor standard deviation exceeded 5%. A statistical classification framework was developed to diagnose cytomegalovirus status using the catalog of TCR beta chain sequences. V and J gene assignment, in a later analysis, came from comparing TCR nucleotide sequences with IMGT/GENE-DB human TR gene sequences. Using the TCRdist pipeline, a later analysis assigned CDR3 sequences along with most-parsimonious VDJ recombination scenarios. A later analysis defined each TCR beta chain by its CDR3 amino acid sequence plus V-gene family, and excluded reads lacking a unique V-gene family. To address suspected cross-contamination and a sequencing artifact, a later analysis removed some 620 highly shared, low-generation-probability nucleotide sequences. A later analysis calculated a clonal expansion index for each public chain from normalized within-repertoire ranks of inferred template counts. Generation probabilities in a later analysis came from a VDJ recombination model fitted to out-of-frame rearrangements, and those results were checked against IGoR. In a later analysis, hypergeometric tests were used to score TCR-TCR, TCR-HLA and TCR-CMV co-occurrence, with a repertoire-size bias correction applied to TCR pairs. False discovery rates were estimated in a later analysis by permuting HLA or CMV assignments 20 times. In a later analysis, co-occurring TCRs were grouped using DBSCAN, with TCRdist sequence similarity added in when clustering inside HLA-allele-positive subsets. Co-occurrence clustering excluded repertoires with fewer than 30,000 or more than 120,000 public chains, plus five with anomalous nucleotide sharing. What TCRdb holds here is the immuneACCESS table cut down to in-frame rearrangements. Part of the clones is not present; checked against another copy, under half of the missing clones reflect an unresolved V gene, and the others are unexplained. V, J and clone size derive from that table, while D and trimming were established from the DNA sequence. The sample table shows roughly 180,000 clones, and approximately 78% are seen once. The ten largest clonotypes hold approximately 13% of the sample.

The cohort comprised some 730 healthy bone marrow donors. Cohort members were all nominally healthy when sampled, although unrecorded immune exposures were likely present. The donor tested CMV seropositive, placing the donor among the 290 or so seropositive members of the cohort. Each donor provided a peripheral blood sample, and peripheral blood mononuclear cells were used for TCR beta sequencing. The Qiagen DNeasy Blood Extraction Kit was used to extract genomic DNA from the blood cell samples. On this clone: Its antigen remains unidentified. Base qualities are not provided; no much larger clone lies one nucleotide away.

The TCR was taken from a woman in her forties or fifties in good health and CMV-seropositive. The chain employs TRBV27 and TRBJ2-5, with 10 bases matching TRBD1. Sequencing used PBMCs. The nucleotides are TGTGCCAGCAGTGGGCGACAGGGGGCGAAATGGCAGACCCAGTACTTC. Translation gives CASSGRQGAKWQTQYF.